This note documents a single TCR beta chain sequence. TCRdb re-derived calls from the RT-PCR reads in MiXCR, one entry per CDR3 protein. This sample has more than 550,000 distinct CDR3 sequences; about 14% occur once, and the top ten carry 3.6%. The ends were cut back, 5 bases at V and 4 bases at J, with 17 bases in the middle. The CDR3 is 15 amino acids. The material sequenced was memory CD4+ T cells from blood. The chain employs TRBV12-3 or TRBV12-4 and TRBJ1-2; weak D call: TRBD1 (6 bases). This TCR derives from a female donor in good health, serving as a healthy control. The CDR3 region has the DNA TGTGCCAGCAGTGACGGACAGCGTTGGGGCTATGGCTACACCTTC. Amino acid sequence: CASSDGQRWGYGYTF.